The 9 T cell receptor beta chains given below trace back to one sample, sequenced in a study of cytomegalovirus exposure and HLA in healthy donors (dated by TCRdb to 2016 to 2017). Libraries were prepared through the immunoSEQ multiplex PCR assay. For the multiplex PCR, a mixture combining 60 forward primers for TCR Vbeta segments and 13 reverse primers for TCR Jbeta segments was used. In TCRdb, the immuneACCESS table is reduced to in-frame sequences with V and J assigned. These tables do not hold every clone; where another copy was compared, an unresolved V gene accounts for under half, and the others remain unexplained. This sample has 65,000 or so clones in its table, and 78% of those were observed once. The biggest ten clones account for around 3% of the sample. The sample consisted of PBMCs. The source is a girl aged 5-17 years in good health and CMV-seropositive.

The J gene is TRBJ2-5, the V gene TRBV2, with 7 bases aligning to TRBD2. The V segment lost 3 bases and the J segment 0 bases; nucleotides outside the gene matches: 4. The CDR3 length is 15 residues. Germline loops: CDR1 SNHLY, CDR2 FYNNEI. CDR3 bases: TGTGCCAGCAGTGAGGGGGGAGGGTACCAAGAGACCCAGTACTTC. It specifies CASSEGGGYQETQYF.

The chain joins TRBV4-3 to TRBJ2-3; TRBD1 matches at 7 bases. V lost 0 bases and J lost 2; bases outside the gene matches: 5. This CDR3 comprises 16 residues. CDR1 is LGHNA, CDR2 YSLEER, per germline. CDR3 DNA: TGCGCCAGCAGCCAAGACGGGACAGTTTTCACAGATACGCAGTATTTT. Its protein is CASSQDGTVFTDTQYF.

This clone was observed once. The chain employs TRBV7-8 and TRBJ1-6; D possibly corresponds to TRBD1 (5 bases). The CDR3 sequence is 15 residues long. V was clipped by 6 bases and J by 5 bases, with 14 bases between them. Germline assignment: CDR1 SGHVS and CDR2 FQNEAQ. DNA for the CDR3: TGTGCCAGCAGATGGGGTCGGGGGGATAATTCACCCCTCCACTTT. Protein: CASRWGRGDNSPLHF.

The CDR3: CSVVGTSGGFTDTQYF. CDR3 sequence (DNA): TGCAGCGTTGTGGGGACTAGCGGGGGGTTCACAGATACGCAGTATTTT. The chain has TRBV29-1 and TRBJ2-3; 15 bases line up with TRBD2. The CDR3 covers 16 residues. V trimming: 4 bases; J trimming: 2 bases; junction bases outside the gene matches: 4. Germline CDR1 SQVTM, CDR2 ANQGSEA.

V gene TRBV28 combines with J gene TRBJ1-2; no definite D call. V lost 9 bases, J lost 10 bases, and 27 bases lay in between. Germline V CDR1 and CDR2: MDHEN, SYDVKM. There are 15 residues in the CDR3. The CDR3 sequence: CASVGQLLNYGDYTF. The CDR3 coding sequence is TGTGCCAGTGTCGGCCAACTCCTTAACTATGGTGACTACACCTTC.

The CDR3 reads CASSNGHRAYEQYF. CDR3 in DNA: TGTGCCAGCAGCAACGGACATCGGGCGTACGAGCAGTACTTC. The rearrangement joins TRBV21-1 to TRBJ2-7; the tabulated D call, TRBD1, remains unverified against the DNA. TRBV21-1 is an annotated pseudogene. The CDR3 length is 14 residues.

V gene TRBV28 combines with J gene TRBJ2-1; maybe TRBD1 (5 bases). This CDR3 spans 11 amino acids. V shed 6 bases and J shed 5 bases, with 5 bases lying between them. The germline V gene has CDR1 MDHEN and CDR2 SYDVKM. The CDR3 DNA is TGTGCCAGCAGGACAGACAATGAGCAGTTCTTC. Translation gives CASRTDNEQFF.

The chain carries TRBV6-5 and TRBJ2-7; no clear D. V dropped 6 bases and J dropped 7 bases, with 19 bases sitting between them. This CDR3 has 14 amino acids. CDR1 MNHEY and CDR2 SVGAGI come from the germline V gene. The CDR3 sequence is CASRPGPSLREQYF. CDR3 bases: TGTGCCAGCAGGCCGGGTCCATCCTTACGGGAGCAGTACTTC.

The chain has TRBV9 and TRBJ2-3, with a weak D call TRBD2 (6 bases). CDR1 is SGDLS, CDR2 YYNGEE, per germline. The CDR3 has 14 amino acids. V lost 6 bases to trimming and J lost 6 bases, with 17 bases between them. The CDR3 nucleotides are TGTGCCAGCAACCGCGACGGGAGCTGGGATACGCAGTATTTT. Translated, it gives CASNRDGSWDTQYF.